Below are 24 T cell receptor beta chains sequenced from a single sample in a study of T-cell reconstitution after alpha-beta-depleted transplantation in children. Researchers prepared the TCRbeta library using unique molecular identifiers, the study reports. TCRdb re-called the PCR reads with MiXCR, one entry per CDR3 protein. The table lists about 440,000 distinct CDR3 sequences, 43% of them singletons. Specimen: PBMCs, collected before TCRalphabeta/CD19-depleted stem cell transplant. The receptor source for this set is a girl under 10 years old with aplastic anemia, due to receive a stem cell transplant.

The rearrangement uses TRBV7-2 and TRBJ2-1, with 13 positions matching TRBD2. This CDR3 has 15 residues. J was trimmed by 8 bases and V by 5 bases; bases with no gene match: 6. From germline, CDR1 is SGHTA and CDR2 FQGNSA. The CDR3 is CASSPRLAGGYEQFF. CDR3 nucleotide sequence: TGTGCCAGCAGCCCCCGACTAGCGGGAGGCTATGAGCAGTTCTTC.

The chain recombines TRBV27 with TRBJ2-6; D is undetermined. CDR1 and CDR2 from the germline V gene are MNHEY and SMNVEV (reference sequence). There are 14 residues in the CDR3. V gave up 3 bases and J gave up 2 bases, with 5 bases separating them. CDR3 in DNA: TGTGCCAGCAGTTTTGGACCTGGGGCCAACGTCCTGACTTTC. It codes for CASSFGPGANVLTF.

The CDR3 nucleotides are TGCGCCAGCAGCTCGGGACAGGGGACCACTGAAGCTTTCTTT. Translating gives CASSSGQGTTEAFF. The V call is TRBV4-1, the J call TRBJ1-1; 10 nucleotides align to TRBD1. V shed 5 bases and J 4 bases; nucleotides not matched to a gene: 4. The germline gives CDR1 MGHRA, CDR2 YSYEKL. The CDR3 covers 14 residues.

This chain joins TRBV20-1 and TRBJ2-1, with TRBD2 matching 10 bases. Germline assignment: CDR1 DFQATT and CDR2 SNEGSKA (reference sequence). The length of the CDR3 is 14 residues. V shed 3 bases, J shed 5 bases, and the junction held 4 bases outside the gene matches. CDR3 region: CSASRLAGDNEQFF. The CDR3 region has the DNA TGCAGTGCTAGTCGGCTAGCGGGAGACAATGAGCAGTTCTTC.

The rearrangement joins TRBV5-6 to TRBJ1-2, with a weak D call TRBD1 (5 bases). Deletions cut 0 bases from V and 4 bases from J, with 13 bases between. Germline assignment: CDR1 SGHDT and CDR2 YYEEEE. The CDR3 has 15 residues. CDR3 loop: CASSLGQSLIYGYTF. The CDR3 nucleotides are TGTGCCAGCAGCTTGGGACAGTCCTTGATCTATGGCTACACCTTC.

V and J are TRBV20-1 and TRBJ2-1; the match to TRBD1 covers 7 bases. Germline CDR1 and CDR2: DFQATT and SNEGSKA (reference sequence). CDR3 length: 18 residues. The junction had 12 bases not matched to a gene; V was cut back by 1 base and J by 0 bases. The CDR3 sequence: CSARGDRVDPASYNEQFF. Here the CDR3 DNA reads TGCAGTGCTAGAGGCGACAGGGTGGACCCAGCCTCCTACAATGAGCAGTTCTTC.

This clonotype was counted between two and nine times. The chain carries TRBV20-1 and TRBJ2-2; 8 positions match TRBD2. Germline values: CDR1 DFQATT, CDR2 SNEGSKA (reference sequence). The CDR3 is 12 amino acids. V gave up 7 bases and J gave up 7 bases; unmatched junction bases: 5. The CDR3 spells CSVAGFDGELFF. The CDR3 bases are TGCAGTGTAGCGGGATTCGACGGGGAGCTGTTTTTT.

This clonotype turned up a few times. The chain recombines TRBV20-1 with TRBJ2-1; D is unclear. Germline V gives CDR1 DFQATT, CDR2 SNEGSKA (reference sequence). Trimming stripped 0 bases from V and 15 bases from J, with 18 bases between. The CDR3 loop spans 13 amino acids. CDR3 loop: CSARDGPRVPGFF. For the CDR3, the DNA is TGCAGTGCTAGAGATGGTCCACGGGTGCCCGGGTTCTTC.

The chain joins TRBV3-1 to TRBJ2-5; TRBD2 aligns across 7 bases. This CDR3 has 15 amino acids. The V and J ends lost 3 bases and 1 base, in that order; junction bases with no gene match: 5. Germline V CDR1 and CDR2: LGHDT, YNNKEL (reference sequence). The CDR3 nucleotides read TGTGCCAGCAGCCACGGGGGGATCCTCCAAGAGACCCAGTACTTC. Its protein product is CASSHGGILQETQYF.

This clonotype was counted at least ten times. The chain combines TRBV5-6 with TRBJ2-7; D remains ambiguous. Germline lookup yields CDR1 SGHDT and CDR2 YYEEEE. The CDR3 runs 11 residues. Trimming shortened V by 5 bases and J by 4 bases, and 7 bases separated the two germline ends. CDR3 in amino acids: CASSSDYEQYF. The CDR3 DNA follows: TGTGCCAGCAGTTCCGATTACGAGCAGTACTTC.

The J gene is TRBJ1-3, the V gene TRBV3-1; D gene ambiguous. Trimming stripped 2 bases from V and 1 base from J, with 9 bases between. The CDR3 runs to 15 residues. Germline assignment: CDR1 LGHDT and CDR2 YNNKEL (reference sequence). CDR3: CASSQRLRSGNTIYF. The CDR3 nucleotides are TGTGCCAGCAGCCAACGGCTACGATCTGGAAACACCATATATTTT.

The gene calls are TRBV7-2 and TRBJ2-4; 9 bases are a match to TRBD2. CDR1 is SGHTA, CDR2 FQGNSA, per germline. The V gene end was trimmed by 0 bases and the J gene end by 0 bases; junction bases not matched to a gene: 6. The CDR3 covers 18 residues. CDR3 amino acids: CASSLARRGGLAKNIQYF. Here the CDR3 DNA reads TGTGCCAGCAGCTTAGCGCGGCGGGGGGGACTAGCCAAAAACATTCAGTACTTC. Full variable domain (remainder filled in from reference TRBV7-2 and TRBJ2-4): GAGVSQSPSNKVTEKGKDVELRCDPISGHTALYWYRQSLGQGLEFLIYFQGNSAPDKSGLPSDRFSAERTGGSVSTLTIQRTQQEDSAVYLCASSLARRGGLAKNIQYFGAGTRLSVL.

The chain is built from TRBV19 and TRBJ2-4; either TRBD1 or TRBD2 may supply D (5 bases each). The CDR3 is 15 amino acids. Germline CDR1 reads LNHDA; CDR2 reads SQIVND (reference sequence). Trimming left V 6 bases short and J 7 bases short, with 19 bases between. CDR3 region: CASRITGARANIQYF. The CDR3 region has the DNA TGTGCCAGTAGGATTACCGGGGCGAGAGCGAACATTCAGTACTTC.

This clonotype has a handful of counts. The chain recombines TRBV29-1 with TRBJ2-7; possible D gene TRBD2, 6 bases. The germline V gene has CDR1 SQVTM and CDR2 ANQGSEA. This CDR3 is built from 12 residues. Trimming stripped 7 bases from V and 3 bases from J, with 13 bases between. This CDR3 is CSALSGVYEQYF. CDR3 DNA sequence: TGCAGCGCCCTTAGCGGAGTCTACGAGCAGTACTTC.

This clonotype was counted a few times. V is TRBV6-5 and J is TRBJ1-3, with 9 bases fitting TRBD1. Trimming cost V 0 bases and J 3 bases; bases outside gene matches: 6. The germline V gene has CDR1 MNHEY and CDR2 SVGAGI. The CDR3 totals 17 residues. The CDR3 region has the DNA TGTGCCAGCAGTTACTCGGTGCGGGACAGGGATGGAAACACCATATATTTT. Encoded protein: CASSYSVRDRDGNTIYF.

The chain combines TRBV6-1 with TRBJ2-2; a possible D gene is TRBD1 (6 bases). Trimming removed 7 bases at V and 5 bases at J, with 20 bases between. The CDR3 contains 16 residues. In germline, CDR1 is MNHNS, CDR2 SASEGT. The CDR3 sequence is CASNHRDTRWTGELFF. DNA of the CDR3: TGTGCCAGCAACCACCGGGACACTCGGTGGACCGGGGAGCTGTTTTTT.

This clonotype has only a few counts. V is TRBV5-1 and J is TRBJ1-3, with D hard to call. Deletions cut 5 bases from V and 0 bases from J, with 9 bases between. Germline V gene sequence: CDR1 SGHRS, CDR2 YFSETQ. CDR3 size: 14 residues. The DNA for the CDR3 is TGCGCCAGCAGAAGAGAGCTCTCTGGAAACACCATATATTTT. Translation: CASRRELSGNTIYF.

This clonotype appeared a single time. V gene TRBV20-1 combines with J gene TRBJ1-5; 7 nucleotides agree with TRBD1. The CDR3 extends over 15 amino acids. Germline CDR1 DFQATT, CDR2 SNEGSKA (reference sequence). V gave up 1 base and J gave up 1 base; unmatched junction bases: 4. Written as DNA, the CDR3 is TGCAGTGCTAGAGGCCAGGGGGGGAGCAATCAGCCCCAGCATTTT. Residues: CSARGQGGSNQPQHF.

This clonotype occurred a few times. The J gene is TRBJ2-1, the V gene TRBV4-2, with TRBD2 matching over 8 bases. V lost 2 bases, J lost 10 bases, and 10 bases stayed unmatched. This CDR3 comprises 15 residues. Germline loops: CDR1 LGHNA, CDR2 YNFKEQ. CDR3 amino acids: CASSQQRETPLEQFF. DNA for the CDR3: TGTGCCAGCAGCCAACAGCGGGAGACCCCCTTGGAGCAGTTCTTC.

The genes are TRBV7-6 and TRBJ2-7; 7 nucleotides align to TRBD1. CDR1 is SGHVS and CDR2 is FNYEAQ in the germline V gene. The V and J ends lost 1 base and 7 bases, in that order; junction bases with no gene match: 7. The CDR3 loop spans 14 amino acids. The CDR3 nucleotides read TGTGCCAGCAGCTTAGGCAGGGGGAGAGAAGAGCAGTACTTC. Translating gives CASSLGRGREEQYF.

The J gene is TRBJ2-7, the V gene TRBV6-5; possible D gene TRBD1, 6 bases. The CDR3 is made up of 15 amino acids. Germline CDR1 is MNHEY and CDR2 is SVGAGI. Trimming cost V 0 bases and J 5 bases, with 14 bases left between them. CDR3 sequence: CASSYSIQGQDEQYF. The CDR3 region has the DNA TGTGCCAGCAGTTACTCGATACAGGGTCAGGACGAGCAGTACTTC.

This clonotype came up a few times. The chain joins TRBV25-1 to TRBJ1-6; 8 bases are a match to TRBD1. CDR3 size: 14 residues. V gave up 8 bases and J gave up 9 bases; unmatched junction bases: 9. Germline CDR1 MGHDK, CDR2 SYGVNS. The CDR3 DNA reads as TGTGCCAGCTGGACGGGACAGGTGTCTTCACCCCTCCACTTT. Protein product: CASWTGQVSSPLHF.

This clonotype was counted between two and nine times. This rearrangement joins TRBV6-5 to TRBJ2-2; D might be TRBD2 (6 bases). The germline gives CDR1 MNHEY, CDR2 SVGAGI. This CDR3 contains 16 residues. Trimming removed 2 bases at V and 8 bases at J, with 18 bases between. The CDR3 reads CASSYASEILAGELFF. The CDR3 nucleotides read TGTGCCAGCAGTTACGCTAGCGAGATCCTAGCGGGGGAGCTGTTTTTT.

The chain is built from TRBV5-1 and TRBJ2-7; tentatively, D is TRBD2 (5 bases). The CDR3 runs to 12 residues. The V end was cut by 5 bases, the J end by 5 bases, with 11 bases between. Germline V gene lookup returns CDR1 SGHRS and CDR2 YFSETQ. CDR3 sequence (DNA): TGCGCCAGCAGTATGGGAGACCACGAGCAGTACTTC. It translates to CASSMGDHEQYF.